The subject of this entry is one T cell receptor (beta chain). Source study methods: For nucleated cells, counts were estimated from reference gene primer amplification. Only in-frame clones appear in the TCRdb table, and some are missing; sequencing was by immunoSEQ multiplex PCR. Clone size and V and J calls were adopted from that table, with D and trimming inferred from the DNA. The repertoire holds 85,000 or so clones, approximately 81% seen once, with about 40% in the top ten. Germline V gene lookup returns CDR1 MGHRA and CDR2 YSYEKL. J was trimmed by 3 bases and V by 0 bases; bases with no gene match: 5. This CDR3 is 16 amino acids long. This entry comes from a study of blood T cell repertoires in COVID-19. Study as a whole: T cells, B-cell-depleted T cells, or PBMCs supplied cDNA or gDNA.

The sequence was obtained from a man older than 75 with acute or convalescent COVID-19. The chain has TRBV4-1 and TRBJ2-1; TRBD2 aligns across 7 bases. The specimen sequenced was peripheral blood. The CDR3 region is CASSQDAAGLYNEQFF. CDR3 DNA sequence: TGCGCCAGCAGCCAAGACGCAGCGGGACTCTACAATGAGCAGTTCTTC.